This TCR beta chain was captured in a study of blood T cell repertoires in COVID-19. This clone has only a few counts. The J segment lost 4 bases and the V segment lost 7 bases, leaving 9 bases of the junction unmatched. Germline CDR1 MDHEN, CDR2 SYDVKM. The CDR3 length is 15 residues. Repertoires were generated with immunoSEQ multiplex PCR, while TCRdb's copy carries only in-frame clones and drops some. The data show under 300,000 clones, with about 81% seen just once and approximately 1.5% held by the top ten. The sequence was collected from a human donor with COVID-19, enrolled during active disease. The donor label of this sample is uncertain. The gene calls are TRBV28 and TRBJ2-3; 9 bases agree with TRBD2. The material sequenced was peripheral blood. The CDR3 loop is CASNSGAGGSDTQYF. The CDR3 DNA reads as TGTGCCAGCAACTCGGGGGCGGGAGGGTCAGATACGCAGTATTTT.